Shown below are 25 T cell receptor beta chains from a single sample sequenced in a study of blood T cells in healthy people across ages (dated by TCRdb to about 2015). Library creation used 5' RACE. The data were produced on an Illumina HiSeq 2500. A second PCR of roughly 7 to 11 cycles was performed with a sample-barcoded 5' primer and a J-beta primer mix. TCRdb trimmed the raw reads at Q25, called clones with MiXCR and kept productive beta chains. Here each entry gathers all rows of one CDR3 protein and keeps the most common genes and DNA. Counted in this sample were 450,000 to 600,000 distinct CDR3 sequences; about 28% of them appeared once. Jointly, the top ten make up approximately 3.6% of the sample. Another study also made use of these data, one on T cells of mothers and their children.

The sample taken for sequencing was blood. The origin of the receptors is a boy aged 2 to 10 in good health.

This clonotype was counted only a few times. V is TRBV28 and J is TRBJ1-5; no reliable D call. V was clipped by 5 bases and J by 7 bases, with 21 bases between them. This CDR3 region has 16 residues. CDR1 is MDHEN, CDR2 SYDVKM, per germline. DNA of the CDR3: TGTGCCAGCAGTAGGAGGACGGGAGGACTAGGGCAGCCCCAGCATTTT. This sequence encodes CASSRRTGGLGQPQHF. The variable domain in full, completed from reference TRBV28 and TRBJ1-5, reads DVKVTQSSRYLVKRTGEKVFLECVQDMDHENMFWYRQDPGLGLRLIYFSYDVKMKEKGDIPEGYSVSREKKERFSLILESASTNQTSMYLCASSRRTGGLGQPQHFGDGTRLSIL.

A few counts support this clonotype. V and J are TRBV4-1 and TRBJ1-4, with TRBD1 matching 7 bases. Trimming at V came to 5 bases and at J to 4 bases, leaving 7 bases not matched to a gene. The V gene's germline CDR1 is MGHRA and CDR2 YSYEKL. The CDR3 covers 15 residues. The CDR3 here is CASSSRGTVNEKLFF. The CDR3 DNA reads as TGCGCCAGCAGCTCCCGGGGGACAGTTAATGAAAAACTGTTTTTT.

This clonotype was observed a handful of times. CDR3 in DNA: TGTGCCAGCAGCCCCCAGGGGCCAGATACGCAGTATTTT. Translation: CASSPQGPDTQYF. The V gene is TRBV7-2, the J gene TRBJ2-3, with a possible D match to TRBD1 (6 bases). The CDR3 is 13 residues long. Trimming removed 5 bases at V and 4 bases at J, with 10 bases between. CDR1 and CDR2 from the germline V gene are SGHTA and FQGNSA.

The CDR3 nucleotides read TGTGCCTGGGCCCCCTCGGGAGGGGGCGGGAGCTATGGCTACACCTTC. Encoded protein: CAWAPSGGGGSYGYTF. The V gene is TRBV30, the J gene TRBJ1-2; 7 bases align to TRBD1. Germline-derived CDR1 and CDR2 are GTSNPN and SVGIG (reference sequence). The J segment lost 4 bases and the V segment lost 5 bases, leaving 16 bases of the junction unmatched. This CDR3 contains 16 residues.

There are a few counts of this clonotype. The chain joins TRBV7-9 to TRBJ2-3; a possible D gene is TRBD1 (5 bases). Germline V gene data show CDR1 as SEHNR and CDR2 as FQNEAQ (reference sequence). V dropped 6 bases and J dropped 3 bases, with 19 bases sitting between them. CDR3 length equals 16 residues. The CDR3 sequence: CASSNPYRLGTDTQYF. The CDR3 nucleotides read TGTGCCAGCAGTAACCCGTACAGGTTGGGGACAGATACGCAGTATTTT.

This sequence joins TRBV14 and TRBJ1-6; D gene ambiguous. CDR3 length: 14 residues. The germline CDR1 and CDR2 sequences are SGHDN and FVKESK. V was trimmed by 0 bases and J by 9 bases, leaving 9 bases between them. In DNA form, the CDR3 reads TGTGCCAGCAGCCAAGAATGGGGTGGTTCACCCCTCCACTTT. It encodes CASSQEWGGSPLHF.

The V call is TRBV9, the J call TRBJ2-7; D remains ambiguous. Germline V lookup: CDR1 SGDLS, CDR2 YYNGEE. Deletions cut 5 bases from V and 0 bases from J, with 12 bases between. The length of the CDR3 is 14 residues. CDR3 amino acids: CASRSGACSYEQYF. CDR3 DNA: TGTGCCAGCAGGTCCGGCGCGTGCTCCTACGAGCAGTACTTC.

The rearrangement links TRBV5-1 to TRBJ2-1; TRBD2 matches at 10 bases. TRBJ2-7 explains the end of the DNA better; the J call may be wrong. Germline V gives CDR1 SGHRS, CDR2 YFSETQ. This CDR3 is 21 amino acids long. CDR3 loop: CASSLVALLAGAVVPPYEQYF. CDR3 in DNA: TGCGCCAGCAGCTTGGTGGCGTTGCTAGCGGGAGCGGTTGTCCCCCCCTACGAGCAGTACTTC.

V is TRBV20-1 and J is TRBJ2-1, with TRBD2 matching over 13 bases. The CDR3 loop spans 17 amino acids. The trim removed 2 bases at V and 7 bases at J, leaving 11 bases unmatched. CDR1 is DFQATT, CDR2 SNEGSKA, per germline (reference sequence). The CDR3 is CSARRFGLAGVANEQFF. CDR3 DNA sequence: TGCAGTGCTAGAAGGTTCGGACTAGCGGGAGTTGCGAATGAGCAGTTCTTC.

Only a few counts were recorded for this clonotype. The rearrangement joins TRBV20-1 to TRBJ1-1; D not certain. Germline CDR1 reads DFQATT; CDR2 reads SNEGSKA (reference sequence). The V and J ends lost 6 bases and 5 bases respectively, with 28 bases between them. CDR3 size: 17 residues. The CDR3 sequence: CSATSRGETFGGTEAFF. The CDR3 DNA reads as TGCAGTGCCACAAGTCGTGGAGAGACCTTCGGAGGAACTGAAGCTTTCTTT.

Comments on this clonotype: At one of its ends the junction is not consistent with the germline gene, which may arise from a read error. The chain recombines TRBV12-3 or TRBV12-4 with TRBJ1-6; D possibly corresponds to TRBD1 (6 bases). The length of the CDR3 is 12 residues. DNA for the CDR3: TGTGCCAGCAGTTTGTTCGGGGGCTCTACCACCTTT. Its translation: CASSLFGGSTTF.

This clonotype was seen more than once but under ten times. The V gene is TRBV29-1, the J gene TRBJ2-1; D unclear. This CDR3 is built from 12 residues. The germline V and J ends were trimmed by 3 bases and 3 bases, with 6 bases remaining between them. Germline assignment: CDR1 SQVTM and CDR2 ANQGSEA. The CDR3 sequence is CSVELGYNEQFF. Written as DNA, the CDR3 is TGCAGCGTTGAGCTGGGCTACAATGAGCAGTTCTTC.

In its sample, this clonotype was seen a few times. The chain recombines TRBV5-1 with TRBJ2-7; D gene ambiguous. The CDR3 is made up of 14 amino acids. Trimming stripped 0 bases from V and 2 bases from J, with 9 bases between. From germline, CDR1 is SGHRS and CDR2 YFSETQ. Written as DNA, the CDR3 is TGCGCCAGCAGCTTGGGTGGGATTCCCTACGAGCAGTACTTC. This gives the protein CASSLGGIPYEQYF.

The CDR3 is CSAPSRDSILWTAFF. In DNA form, the CDR3 reads TGCAGTGCCCCGTCCCGGGACAGCATTCTATGGACAGCTTTCTTT. This sequence joins TRBV20-1 and TRBJ1-1, with 7 bases identical to TRBD1. Germline V lookup: CDR1 DFQATT, CDR2 SNEGSKA (reference sequence). The V gene end was trimmed by 6 bases and the J gene end by 10 bases; junction bases not matched to a gene: 20. The CDR3 is made up of 15 amino acids.

This clonotype appeared a few times. CDR3 in amino acids: CASSLDGQGTDTQYF. As DNA, the CDR3 is TGCGCCAGCAGCTTGGATGGACAGGGAACTGATACGCAGTATTTT. The rearrangement joins TRBV5-1 to TRBJ2-3; 8 bases align to TRBD1. Losses at the gene ends were 0 bases for V and 6 bases for J; bases not matched to a gene: 6. Germline values: CDR1 SGHRS, CDR2 YFSETQ. The CDR3 is 15 amino acids. The full variable domain, with the rest looked up from reference TRBV5-1 and TRBJ2-3, is KAGVTQTPRYLIKTRGQQVTLSCSPISGHRSVSWYQQTPGQGLQFLFEYFSETQRNKGNFPGRFSGRQFSNSRSEMNVSTLELGDSALYLCASSLDGQGTDTQYFGPGTRLTVL.

The V call is TRBV20-1, the J call TRBJ2-3; unclear D gene. Germline V gene lookup returns CDR1 DFQATT and CDR2 SNEGSKA (reference sequence). Trimming took 1 base from V and 2 from J, leaving 10 bases between them. The CDR3 has 14 amino acids. The CDR3 sequence is CSARAPLDTDTQYF. The CDR3 bases are TGCAGTGCTAGAGCTCCACTTGACACAGATACGCAGTATTTT.

J is TRBJ2-1 and V is TRBV20-1; TRBD2 matches 7 bases. The CDR3 runs 14 residues. Germline V CDR1 and CDR2: DFQATT, SNEGSKA (reference sequence). The J segment lost 8 bases and the V segment lost 1 base, leaving 8 bases of the junction unmatched. The CDR3 protein is CSARALGLGDEQFF. CDR3 in DNA: TGCAGTGCTAGAGCCCTCGGACTAGGTGATGAGCAGTTCTTC.

This clonotype was counted many times. The chain is built from TRBV6-2 or TRBV6-3 and TRBJ1-5; TRBD1 agrees at 7 bases. V was clipped by 7 bases and J by 7 bases; unmatched bases: 7. This CDR3 has 13 residues. CDR1 is MNHEY, CDR2 SVGEGT, per germline. The CDR3 region has the DNA TGTGCCAGCAACCAGGGGGGCCGGCAGCCCCAGCATTTT. This gives the protein CASNQGGRQPQHF.

V usage is TRBV15 and J usage is TRBJ1-4, with D unresolved. Germline V gene lookup returns CDR1 LNHNV and CDR2 YYDKDF (reference sequence). Trimming left V 4 bases short and J 0 bases short, with 9 bases between. CDR3 length equals 15 residues. The CDR3 DNA is TGTGCCACCAGCAAGGCGATTGCAACTAATGAAAAACTGTTTTTT. Protein product: CATSKAIATNEKLFF.

V and J are TRBV10-3 and TRBJ2-3; 10 nucleotides match TRBD1. Germline values: CDR1 ENHRY, CDR2 SYGVKD. This CDR3 has 16 residues. The V gene end was trimmed by 6 bases and the J gene end by 0 bases; junction bases not matched to a gene: 6. CDR3 loop: CAIRADRGRSTDTQYF. In DNA form, the CDR3 reads TGTGCCATCAGGGCAGACAGGGGGCGCAGCACAGATACGCAGTATTTT.

This clonotype was observed a single time. The V call is TRBV20-1, the J call TRBJ1-1; D is possibly TRBD1 (5 bases). CDR1 and CDR2 from the germline V gene are DFQATT and SNEGSKA (reference sequence). This CDR3 contains 15 residues. Trimming shortened V by 5 bases and J by 2 bases, and 18 bases separated the two germline ends. The CDR3: CSAVKGDRANTEAFF. Written as DNA, the CDR3 is TGCAGTGCTGTAAAAGGGGATAGGGCCAACACTGAAGCTTTCTTT.

This rearrangement joins TRBV4-3 to TRBJ2-5; D is ambiguous. The J call could be wrong; TRBJ2-1 is a better fit for the DNA end. The CDR3 contains 14 residues. Germline loops: CDR1 LGHNA, CDR2 YSLEER. The CDR3 bases are TGCGCCAGCAGCCAAGATGTTCGGGTGCATGAGCAGTTCTTC. Amino acids: CASSQDVRVHEQFF.

In this sample, this clonotype turned up a few times. This chain connects TRBV3-1 to TRBJ1-1, with TRBD1 as a possible D gene (6 bases). Per the germline V gene, CDR1 is LGHDT and CDR2 is YNNKEL (reference sequence). Trimming removed 4 bases from V and 0 bases from J, with 12 bases in between. The CDR3 sequence is 15 residues long. CDR3: CASSPQEGVNTEAFF. The CDR3 nucleotides are TGTGCCAGCAGCCCCCAGGAGGGGGTGAACACTGAAGCTTTCTTT.

The gene calls are TRBV29-1 and TRBJ2-5; possible D gene TRBD2, 8 bases. The J call is in doubt because the DNA end fits TRBJ2-1 better. Germline V gives CDR1 SQVTM, CDR2 ANQGSEA. CDR3 length: 11 amino acids. The CDR3: CTGRGPQEQFF. The CDR3 DNA sequence: TGCACCGGGAGGGGGCCACAGGAGCAGTTCTTC.

The chain joins TRBV5-4 to TRBJ1-2, with 8 bases that match TRBD1. This CDR3 spans 14 amino acids. The trim removed 1 base at V and 8 bases at J, leaving 7 bases unmatched. Germline assignment: CDR1 SGHNT and CDR2 YYREEE (reference sequence). The DNA of the CDR3 is TGTGCCAGCAGCTTGCCAGACAGGGGCGCCGGCTACACCTTC. Amino acids: CASSLPDRGAGYTF.